This is a list of T cell receptor beta chains from one sample in a study of cytomegalovirus exposure and HLA in healthy donors. Repertoires were generated with immunoSEQ multiplex PCR, while TCRdb's copy carries only in-frame clones and drops some. The table shows 200,000 to 300,000 clones, with approximately 84% occurring only once. Sequencing used PBMCs. The receptors come from a woman in her forties in good health and CMV-seropositive. The CDR3 runs from the conserved cysteine through the conserved F or W. The order of the fields is J gene, clone size, D gene, V gene, CDR3 DNA, CDR3 protein. D genes are given only for firm matches. Clone size is not always given. Where it is, it says once, few, many or a class for expanded clones.

J gene: TRBJ2-1
clone size: -
D gene: -
V gene: TRBV5-1
CDR3 DNA: TGCGCCAGCAGCTGGGGAGCCTCGCGCTCCTACAATGAGCAGTTCTTC
CDR3 protein: CASSWGASRSYNEQFF

J gene: TRBJ2-1
clone size: few
D gene: TRBD2
V gene: TRBV6-4
CDR3 DNA: TGTGCCAGCAGTGACCGGACTAGCGGGAACAATGAGCAGTTCTTC
CDR3 protein: CASSDRTSGNNEQFF

J gene: TRBJ1-5
clone size: -
D gene: TRBD1
V gene: TRBV28
CDR3 DNA: TGTGCCAGCAGTCCGGGACAGGGTTTTTATAGCAATCAGCCCCAGCATTTT
CDR3 protein: CASSPGQGFYSNQPQHF

J gene: TRBJ2-7
clone size: -
D gene: -
V gene: TRBV5-1
CDR3 DNA: TGCGCCAGCAGCTTGGCTGGCCGCTACGAGCAGTACTTC
CDR3 protein: CASSLAGRYEQYF

J gene: TRBJ2-7
clone size: -
D gene: TRBD1
V gene: TRBV28
CDR3 DNA: TGTGCCAGCAGTTTTACGGGACAGGGTACCTACGAGCAGTACTTC
CDR3 protein: CASSFTGQGTYEQYF

J gene: TRBJ1-2
clone size: once
D gene: TRBD1
V gene: TRBV5-4
CDR3 DNA: TGTGCCAGCAGCCCACCGGGACAGGGTATACACTATGGCTACACCTTC
CDR3 protein: CASSPPGQGIHYGYTF

J gene: TRBJ1-5
clone size: -
D gene: -
V gene: TRBV30
CDR3 DNA: TGTGCCTGGACCCCCTCGGCGGGGGGCCATCAGCCCCAGCATTTT
CDR3 protein: CAWTPSAGGHQPQHF

J gene: TRBJ2-1
clone size: once
D gene: TRBD2
V gene: TRBV7-2
CDR3 DNA: TGTGCCAGCAGTTTAACCGGGACTAGGGTTGGTGAGCAGTTCTTC
CDR3 protein: CASSLTGTRVGEQFF

J gene: TRBJ2-1
clone size: -
D gene: TRBD1
V gene: TRBV5-6
CDR3 DNA: TGTGCCAGCAGCTGGAGGGACAGGGGGTTTGAAGAGCAGTTCTTC
CDR3 protein: CASSWRDRGFEEQFF

J gene: TRBJ2-3
clone size: -
D gene: TRBD1
V gene: TRBV15
CDR3 DNA: TGTGCCACCAGCAGTAACCGACCGGGACAGAGAAGCACAGATACGCAGTATTTT
CDR3 protein: CATSSNRPGQRSTDTQYF

J gene: TRBJ2-1
clone size: -
D gene: TRBD1
V gene: TRBV5-1
CDR3 DNA: TGCGCCAGCAGCTTAGGGACAGGGGGCGATGAGCAGTTCTTC
CDR3 protein: CASSLGTGGDEQFF

J gene: TRBJ2-7
clone size: -
D gene: -
V gene: TRBV29-1
CDR3 DNA: TGCAGCGTTGTTTCGGGTCAGGGCGCATCGGGCGAGCAGTACTTC
CDR3 protein: CSVVSGQGASGEQYF

J gene: TRBJ1-1
clone size: -
D gene: -
V gene: TRBV27
CDR3 DNA: TGTGCCAGCATGGAGGTAGCCTACACGAACACTGAAGCTTTCTTT
CDR3 protein: CASMEVAYTNTEAFF

J gene: TRBJ2-7
clone size: -
D gene: TRBD1
V gene: TRBV28
CDR3 DNA: TGTGCCAGCAGCCCTCGGGACAGGGTGAGCGAGCAGTACTTC
CDR3 protein: CASSPRDRVSEQYF

J gene: TRBJ2-7
clone size: -
D gene: TRBD2
V gene: TRBV7-9
CDR3 DNA: TGTGCCAGCAGCTTACCGGGACTAGCCTACGAGCAGTACTTC
CDR3 protein: CASSLPGLAYEQYF

J gene: TRBJ2-1
clone size: -
D gene: -
V gene: TRBV21-1
CDR3 DNA: TGTGCCAGCAGCCTACTGGGCCCCCTCCACTACAATGAGCAGTTCTTC
CDR3 protein: CASSLLGPLHYNEQFF

J gene: TRBJ1-3
clone size: once
D gene: TRBD1
V gene: TRBV2
CDR3 DNA: TGTGCCAGCAGTGAATTAGGACTCGACAGGGGGACTGGAAACACCATATATTTT
CDR3 protein: CASSELGLDRGTGNTIYF

J gene: TRBJ2-7
clone size: -
D gene: TRBD1
V gene: TRBV6-5
CDR3 DNA: TGTGCCAGCAGTTCCAACGACAGGGGGCCTTACGAGCAGTACTTC
CDR3 protein: CASSSNDRGPYEQYF

J gene: TRBJ1-2
clone size: -
D gene: -
V gene: TRBV7-2
CDR3 DNA: TGTGCCAGCAGCCCACAGGCTAACTATGGCTACACCTTC
CDR3 protein: CASSPQANYGYTF

J gene: TRBJ1-1
clone size: -
D gene: -
V gene: TRBV10-3
CDR3 DNA: TGTGCCATCAGTGTACGGGGAAGCACTGAAGCTTTCTTT
CDR3 protein: CAISVRGSTEAFF

J gene: TRBJ1-5
clone size: once
D gene: -
V gene: TRBV19
CDR3 DNA: TGTGCCAGTAGATCAACAGAAAATCAGCCCCAGCATTTT
CDR3 protein: CASRSTENQPQHF

J gene: TRBJ2-7
clone size: -
D gene: TRBD2
V gene: TRBV6-5
CDR3 DNA: TGTGCCAGCAGTTACGCACTAGCGGGAGGCTACGAGCAGTACTTC
CDR3 protein: CASSYALAGGYEQYF

J gene: TRBJ2-5
clone size: -
D gene: TRBD2
V gene: TRBV7-2
CDR3 DNA: TGTGCCAGCAGCTTCGGGACTAGCGGGAGGGCCTTAGAGACCCAGTACTTC
CDR3 protein: CASSFGTSGRALETQYF

J gene: TRBJ2-1
clone size: few
D gene: -
V gene: TRBV6-1
CDR3 DNA: TGTGCCAGCAGCGGAGCGGTGGCCCTCAATGAGCAGTTCTTC
CDR3 protein: CASSGAVALNEQFF

J gene: TRBJ2-1
clone size: -
D gene: -
V gene: TRBV30
CDR3 DNA: TGTGCCTGGAATTTGCGCGATGAGCAGTTCTTC
CDR3 protein: CAWNLRDEQFF

J gene: TRBJ2-2
clone size: -
D gene: -
V gene: TRBV11-3
CDR3 DNA: TGTGCCAGCAGCTTTGGCCTCGGGGAGCTGTTTTTT
CDR3 protein: CASSFGLGELFF

J gene: TRBJ1-2
clone size: -
D gene: TRBD1
V gene: TRBV5-1
CDR3 DNA: TGCGCCAGCAGCTTAGTTCCGGGACAGGGGGCCCATGGCTACACCTTC
CDR3 protein: CASSLVPGQGAHGYTF

J gene: TRBJ1-1
clone size: -
D gene: TRBD1
V gene: TRBV29-1
CDR3 DNA: TGCAGCGCCCCGACAGGGGCCATGAACACTGAAGCTTTCTTT
CDR3 protein: CSAPTGAMNTEAFF

J gene: TRBJ1-2
clone size: -
D gene: -
V gene: TRBV27
CDR3 DNA: TGTGCCAGCGGTCGAGGTAGCTCTGGCTACACCTTC
CDR3 protein: CASGRGSSGYTF

J gene: TRBJ1-4
clone size: -
D gene: -
V gene: TRBV19
CDR3 DNA: TGTGCCAGTAGTGTCTACCTGCCGGTTCCCAATGAAAAACTGTTTTTT
CDR3 protein: CASSVYLPVPNEKLFF

J gene: TRBJ1-2
clone size: -
D gene: -
V gene: TRBV7-9
CDR3 DNA: TGTGCCAGCAGCCCGGTTGTTACAGAGGAGGGCAAAGTGGATGGCTACACCTTC
CDR3 protein: CASSPVVTEEGKVDGYTF

J gene: TRBJ1-1
clone size: once
D gene: -
V gene: TRBV7-9
CDR3 DNA: TGTGCCAGCAGCTTAGACCCAGGGGAGACCACTGAAGCTTTCTTT
CDR3 protein: CASSLDPGETTEAFF

J gene: TRBJ2-7
clone size: -
D gene: -
V gene: TRBV7-2
CDR3 DNA: TGTGCCAGCAGCTTAACTGCAGGGGACGAGCAGTACTTC
CDR3 protein: CASSLTAGDEQYF

J gene: TRBJ2-4
clone size: -
D gene: TRBD2
V gene: TRBV19
CDR3 DNA: TGTGCCAGTAGTCCGGGAGGGCTACACATTCAGTACTTC
CDR3 protein: CASSPGGLHIQYF

J gene: TRBJ2-1
clone size: -
D gene: TRBD2
V gene: TRBV11-3
CDR3 DNA: TGTGCCAGCGGGAGGGACTCCCTAGGTGAGCAGTTCTTC
CDR3 protein: CASGRDSLGEQFF

J gene: TRBJ1-2
clone size: once
D gene: -
V gene: TRBV28
CDR3 DNA: TGTGCCAGCAGCAGACTCGGGGTTTACTCCAACTATGGCTACACCTTC
CDR3 protein: CASSRLGVYSNYGYTF

J gene: TRBJ2-3
clone size: -
D gene: -
V gene: TRBV30
CDR3 DNA: TGTGCCTGGACTCGGCTAGACCCTAGCACAGATACGCAGTATTTT
CDR3 protein: CAWTRLDPSTDTQYF

J gene: TRBJ1-2
clone size: -
D gene: -
V gene: TRBV19
CDR3 DNA: TGTGCCAGTAACAGCGCTGGGGCTCCCTACTATGGCTACACCTTC
CDR3 protein: CASNSAGAPYYGYTF

J gene: TRBJ1-5
clone size: -
D gene: -
V gene: TRBV5-6
CDR3 DNA: TGTGCCAGCAGCTTTAGGCGGGGGGAGGGCAATCAGCCCCAGCATTTT
CDR3 protein: CASSFRRGEGNQPQHF

J gene: TRBJ2-3
clone size: -
D gene: -
V gene: TRBV5-1
CDR3 DNA: TGCGCCAGCAGCAATAGGGGCCCCACAGATACGCAGTATTTT
CDR3 protein: CASSNRGPTDTQYF

J gene: TRBJ2-3
clone size: -
D gene: -
V gene: TRBV29-1
CDR3 DNA: TGCAGCGTTGACGACAGTTACACAGATACGCAGTATTTT
CDR3 protein: CSVDDSYTDTQYF

J gene: TRBJ1-4
clone size: once
D gene: TRBD1
V gene: TRBV7-6
CDR3 DNA: TGTGCCAGCAGCCGTCAGACAGGGGAGGATGAAAAACTGTTTTTT
CDR3 protein: CASSRQTGEDEKLFF

J gene: TRBJ2-2
clone size: -
D gene: TRBD2
V gene: TRBV25-1
CDR3 DNA: TGTGCCAGTAGGACTAGCGGGAGGTTAAACACCGGGGAGCTGTTTTTT
CDR3 protein: CASRTSGRLNTGELFF

J gene: TRBJ1-1
clone size: -
D gene: -
V gene: TRBV7-9
CDR3 DNA: TGTGCCAGCAGCCCGATGGGGCTTGAAGCTTTCTTT
CDR3 protein: CASSPMGLEAFF

J gene: TRBJ1-2
clone size: -
D gene: -
V gene: TRBV28
CDR3 DNA: TGTGCCAGCAGCACAGGGTTGGGCTATGGCTACACCTTC
CDR3 protein: CASSTGLGYGYTF

J gene: TRBJ1-6
clone size: -
D gene: -
V gene: TRBV6-6
CDR3 DNA: TGTGCCAGCAGCCGTTCACCGGGGGGCTATAATTCACCCCTCCACTTT
CDR3 protein: CASSRSPGGYNSPLHF

J gene: TRBJ1-1
clone size: -
D gene: TRBD1
V gene: TRBV5-6
CDR3 DNA: TGTGCCAGCAGTAAAGGACAGGGGGCTATCTTGAACACTGAAGCTTTCTTT
CDR3 protein: CASSKGQGAILNTEAFF

J gene: TRBJ2-1
clone size: once
D gene: -
V gene: TRBV6-5
CDR3 DNA: TGTGCCAGCGGGAGTTGGTCCTACAATGAGCAGTTCTTC
CDR3 protein: CASGSWSYNEQFF

J gene: TRBJ1-2
clone size: -
D gene: TRBD1
V gene: TRBV15
CDR3 DNA: TGTGCCACCAGCAGAGATTTAGGGACAGGACCTGGCTACACCTTC
CDR3 protein: CATSRDLGTGPGYTF

J gene: TRBJ2-7
clone size: -
D gene: TRBD1
V gene: TRBV6-5
CDR3 DNA: TGTGCCAGCACCGATACAGGGGGCAACGAGCAGTACTTC
CDR3 protein: CASTDTGGNEQYF

J gene: TRBJ2-5
clone size: -
D gene: -
V gene: TRBV4-1
CDR3 DNA: TGCGCCAGCAGCCAAGATCCCAGCGTTTCGGCGAATACCCAAGAGACCCAGTACTTC
CDR3 protein: CASSQDPSVSANTQETQYF

J gene: TRBJ2-3
clone size: -
D gene: TRBD1
V gene: TRBV4-2
CDR3 DNA: TGTGCCAGCAGCCAGGGACAGGGGATAAGAGATACGCAGTATTTT
CDR3 protein: CASSQGQGIRDTQYF

J gene: TRBJ2-7
clone size: -
D gene: TRBD2
V gene: TRBV16
CDR3 DNA: TGTGCCAGCAGCCCCCCCGCGGGAGGGCCGAACGAGCAGTACTTC
CDR3 protein: CASSPPAGGPNEQYF